The 30 T cell receptor beta chains below all came from one sample that was sequenced in a study of tissue T cells after allogeneic stem cell transplantation. Data came from immunoSEQ multiplex PCR; TCRdb stores just in-frame clones and leaves some out. The repertoire includes 8,900 or so clones, approximately 45% of them detected once, and about 2.2% sits in the top ten. Time point here: mouse harvest day 7 after allogeneic transplant. Tail vein injection delivered 10^7 T-cell-depleted bone marrow cells and 10^6 splenic CD5+ T cells. The sequencing sample was made of skin. The receptors stem from a female BALB/c mouse given C57BL/6 T cells with graft-versus-host disease after an allogeneic hematopoietic cell transplant.

This clone was picked up a small number of times. All gene names here are mouse names. The read stops 1 residue short of the end of the CDR3; the missing end is completed from the germline J gene. V is TRBV26 and J is TRBJ1-6, with D possibly matching TRBD1 (5 bases). TRBJ1-6 is an ORF, and what it does is uncertain. The length of the CDR3 is 15 residues. V dropped 2 bases and J dropped 7 bases, with 12 bases sitting between them. The germline V gene encodes CDR1 KGHPV and CDR2 FQNQEV (reference sequence). The CDR3 loop is CASSLQQGGNSPLYF. The DNA read from the CDR3 is TGTGCCAGCAGTCTGCAGCAGGGAGGGAATTCGCCCCTCTAC.

About this clone: Genes and germline come from the mouse. Read data end 1 residue before the CDR3 end; the end is taken from the germline J gene. The chain combines TRBV26 with TRBJ2-3, with D possibly matching TRBD1 (5 bases). The CDR3 sequence is 15 residues long. The germline V gene encodes CDR1 KGHPV and CDR2 FQNQEV (reference sequence). Trimming cost V 4 bases and J 1 base, with 12 bases left between them. The CDR3 DNA, read in part, is TGTGCCAGCAGTCCGGGGAGGGGAGGTGCAGAAACGCTGTAT. It yields the protein CASSPGRGGAETLY. The whole CDR3 protein reads CASSPGRGGAETLYF.

This clone showed up just a few times. Mouse germline and gene names are used. The chain's CDR3 is CASSPSYNSPLYF. Incomplete CDR3 DNA: TGTGCCAGCAGCCCTTCCTATAATTCGCCCCTCTAC. This chain joins TRBV4 and TRBJ1-6; D gene uncertain. The read terminates 1 residue ahead of where the CDR3 ends, so the germline J gene completes it. TRBJ1-6 is reported as an ORF; its role is uncertain. This CDR3 is built from 13 residues. The V and J ends lost 5 bases and 0 bases respectively, with 2 bases between them. Germline loops: CDR1 LGHDT, CDR2 YNNKQL (reference sequence).

A remark on this clone: Gene names and germline match the mouse. The read ends 1 residue before the CDR3 terminus; that terminus is restored from the germline J gene. The rearrangement links TRBV20 to TRBJ2-1, with TRBD2 identical over 8 bases. Germline V gene lookup returns CDR1 GFQATS and CDR2 STVNSAI. The V and J ends lost 7 bases and 4 bases, in that order; junction bases with no gene match: 6. This CDR3 is built from 13 residues. The CDR3: CGVSRDWYAEQFF. Incomplete CDR3 DNA: TGTGGTGTCAGCCGGGACTGGTATGCTGAGCAGTTC.

A remark on this clone: Gene names are the mouse ones. The read ends 1 residue early relative to the CDR3; the germline J gene fills the gap. The chain joins TRBV12-2 to TRBJ2-7, with TRBD1 matching over 11 bases. The V segment lost 2 bases and the J segment 7 bases; nucleotides outside the gene matches: 6. The CDR3 has 14 amino acids. The V gene's germline CDR1 is SGHLS and CDR2 HYDKME. The CDR3 DNA, read in part, is TGTGCCAGCTCTCCAAGGGACAGGGGGTGGGAACAGTAC. Protein sequence: CASSPRDRGWEQY. The CDR3 as a whole reads CASSPRDRGWEQYF.

In regard to this clone: Germline and genes here are mouse. The read terminates 1 residue before the CDR3 end, so the remaining end is supplied by the germline J gene. This sequence joins TRBV4 and TRBJ2-7, with 10 bases identical to TRBD2. CDR3 length equals 13 residues. Germline CDR1 and CDR2: LGHDT and YNNKQL (reference sequence). J gave up 6 bases and V 5 bases, and 4 bases lay outside the gene matches. CDR3 sequence: CASSPGLGVEQYF. The DNA read from the CDR3 is TGTGCCAGCAGCCCCGGACTGGGGGTTGAACAGTAC.

This clone was detected only a few times. The gene names given are mouse names. Read data end 1 residue before the CDR3 end; the end is taken from the germline J gene. The chain employs TRBV26 and TRBJ1-2, with TRBD1 matching over 8 bases. Trimming at V came to 4 bases and at J to 1 base, leaving 2 bases not matched to a gene. From germline, CDR1 is KGHPV and CDR2 FQNQEV (reference sequence). The CDR3 consists of 14 residues. The DNA read from the CDR3 is TGTGCCAGCAGTCCCGACAGGGGAAACTCCGACTACACC. Protein sequence: CASSPDRGNSDYT. The whole CDR3 sequence reads CASSPDRGNSDYTF.

The table lists this clone with a few counts. Any gene name here is a mouse gene name. The read falls 1 residue short of the CDR3 end, and the missing part is taken from the germline J gene. The chain recombines TRBV13-3 with TRBJ2-7; 12 nucleotides align to TRBD1. The V and J ends lost 1 base and 0 bases, in that order; junction bases with no gene match: 8. Germline CDR1 and CDR2: NNHDY and SYVADS. The CDR3 has 18 residues. The covered CDR3 bases are TGTGCCAGCAGTGATCCGGGACAGGGGGCGCGAGGCTCCTATGAACAGTAC. Protein sequence: CASSDPGQGARGSYEQY. The entire CDR3 reads CASSDPGQGARGSYEQYF.

Note on this clone: Here the gene names and germline are mouse. The CDR3 extends 1 residue past the end of the read, so its final part is completed from the germline J gene. This chain joins TRBV15 and TRBJ1-1; no clear D gene. Germline V lookup: CDR1 SGHND, CDR2 FRSKSL. The CDR3 extends over 13 amino acids. The V gene lost 6 bases and the J gene lost 0 bases, with 8 bases spanning the gap. The CDR3 reads CASRFQANTEVFF. Incomplete CDR3 DNA: TGTGCCAGCAGATTCCAAGCAAACACAGAAGTCTTC.

This clone was counted between two and nine times. The listed genes are named as in mouse. The CDR3 region is CASSPGGRTLYF. The covered CDR3 bases are TGTGCCAGCAGTCCCGGGGGGCGAACGCTCTAT. The V gene is TRBV13-1, the J gene TRBJ1-3; D may be TRBD1 (6 bases). The read comes to an end 1 residue before the CDR3 does, leaving the germline J gene to fill in the end. The V and J ends lost 4 bases and 10 bases respectively, with 12 bases between them. The CDR3 spans 12 residues. Germline assignment: CDR1 NSHNY and CDR2 SYGAGN.

This clone was detected only a few times. Mouse germline and gene names are used. The CDR3 end lies 1 residue beyond the end of the read and is filled in from the germline J gene. This chain connects TRBV3 to TRBJ1-2; D not certain. The CDR3 consists of 13 residues. CDR1 SNHLY and CDR2 FYNGKV come from the germline V gene (reference sequence). V was cut by 1 base and J by 1 base, with 4 bases left in between. The CDR3 DNA, read in part, is TGTGCCAGCAGCTTAGGGAGAAACTCCGACTACACC. This gives the protein CASSLGRNSDYT. The complete CDR3 reads CASSLGRNSDYTF.

This clone was observed a handful of times. Gene and germline names: mouse. The CDR3 extends 1 residue past the end of the read, so its final part is completed from the germline J gene. The chain is built from TRBV26 and TRBJ1-3; tentatively, D is TRBD1 (5 bases). Germline-derived CDR1 and CDR2 are KGHPV and FQNQEV (reference sequence). The CDR3 is 15 amino acids. Trimming took off 2 bases at V and 0 bases at J, with 8 bases between the two ends. The CDR3 sequence: CASSLGGNSGNTLYF. CDR3 DNA (partial): TGTGCCAGCAGTCTGGGGGGGAATTCTGGAAATACGCTCTAT.

The sample holds a few counts of this clone. The gene names given are mouse names. The observed sequence ends 1 residue before the CDR3 terminus, with the missing tail filled in from the germline J gene. The rearrangement links TRBV5 to TRBJ2-7, with D hard to call. V lost 0 bases and J 4 bases, leaving 4 bases between the germline ends. CDR1 LGHNA and CDR2 YNLKQL come from the germline V gene (reference sequence). CDR3 length equals 12 residues. CDR3 DNA (partial): TGTGCCAGCAGCCAAGAGCAGTATGAACAGTAC. Protein sequence: CASSQEQYEQY. The CDR3 in full is CASSQEQYEQYF.

Worth noting for this clone: Mouse gene names and germline throughout. The missing CDR3 end, 1 residue past where the read stops, is filled in from the germline J gene. This chain uses TRBV26 with TRBJ2-7; D possibly corresponds to TRBD1 (6 bases). Germline assignment: CDR1 KGHPV and CDR2 FQNQEV (reference sequence). This CDR3 spans 13 amino acids. The germline V and J ends were trimmed by 6 bases and 1 base, with 10 bases remaining between them. The part of the CDR3 DNA that was read is TGTGCCAGCAGGCGGGACACTTCCTATGAACAGTAC. Translating it yields CASRRDTSYEQY. The whole CDR3 region reads CASRRDTSYEQYF.

As to this clone: Gene names denote mouse genes. The read stops 1 residue short of the end of the CDR3; the missing end is completed from the germline J gene. The chain links TRBV26 to TRBJ2-3, with D perhaps being TRBD1 or TRBD2 (5 bases each). The CDR3 extends over 13 amino acids. In germline, CDR1 is KGHPV, CDR2 FQNQEV (reference sequence). V lost 1 base, J lost 6 bases, and 8 bases lay in between. The part of the CDR3 DNA that was read is TGTGCCAGCAGTCTGTACCGGGGGGAAACGCTGTAT. The encoded protein is CASSLYRGETLY. The whole CDR3 protein is CASSLYRGETLYF.

This clone was counted once. Mouse germline and gene names are used. The read ends 1 residue before the CDR3 terminus; that terminus is restored from the germline J gene. The V and J genes are TRBV5 and TRBJ2-7, with 8 bases identical to TRBD2. The germline CDR1 and CDR2 sequences are LGHNA and YNLKQL (reference sequence). J lost 0 bases, V lost 2 bases, and 3 bases had no gene match. There are 15 residues in the CDR3. Incomplete CDR3 DNA: TGTGCCAGCAGCCAATTGGGGGGGAGCTCCTATGAACAGTAC. This encodes CASSQLGGSSYEQY. The full CDR3 reads CASSQLGGSSYEQYF.

Note on this clone: Genes and germline are mouse. This CDR3 is also generated by other DNA sequences in the sample. Here the CDR3 reads CASSRGGSDYTF. The CDR3 bases that were read are TGTGCCAGCAGCAGGGGGGGGTCCGACTACACC. The rearrangement uses TRBV26 and TRBJ1-2; 7 nucleotides align to TRBD1. The observed sequence ends 1 residue before the CDR3 terminus, with the missing tail filled in from the germline J gene. CDR1 is KGHPV, CDR2 FQNQEV, per germline (reference sequence). V dropped 6 bases and J dropped 5; count of bases not matched to a gene: 3. The CDR3 has 12 residues.

Points on this clone: Gene names are mouse gene names. The read stops 1 residue short of the end of the CDR3; the missing end is completed from the germline J gene. The rearrangement links TRBV19 to TRBJ2-7, with TRBD2 matching over 10 bases. Germline trimming cut 5 bases from V and 2 bases from J; bases unmatched to any gene: 4. The CDR3 contains 14 residues. Germline CDR1 reads FNHDT; CDR2 reads SITEND (reference sequence). The CDR3 bases that were read are TGTGCCAGCAGACGGGACTGGGGAGCCTATGAACAGTAC. It is translated as CASRRDWGAYEQY. The complete CDR3 reads CASRRDWGAYEQYF.

Comments on this clone: The gene names here belong to mouse. The CDR3 end lies 1 residue beyond the end of the read and is filled in from the germline J gene. The V gene is TRBV12-1, the J gene TRBJ2-1; D is ambiguous. There are 12 residues in the CDR3. CDR1 is SGHSN, CDR2 HYEKVE, per germline. V lost 2 bases and J lost 3, with 4 bases in between. The CDR3: CASSQGYAEQFF. The sequenced part of the CDR3 DNA is TGTGCCAGCTCTCAGGGCTATGCTGAGCAGTTC. The complete variable domain, with remaining parts taken from reference TRBV12-1 and TRBJ2-1, reads DSGVVQSPRHIIKEKGGRSVLTCIPISGHSNVVWYQQTLGKELKFLIQHYEKVERDKGFLPSRFSVQQFDDYHSEMNMSALELEDSAMYFCASSQGYAEQFFGPGTRLTVL.

This clone is categorized as medium-sized (0.01 to 0.1%). Here the gene names and germline are mouse. The read ends 1 residue before the CDR3 terminus; that terminus is restored from the germline J gene. The chain couples TRBV16 to TRBJ2-4; 10 positions match TRBD2. Trimming removed 3 bases from V and 0 bases from J; junction bases left unmatched: 6. The length of the CDR3 is 17 residues. The germline V gene has CDR1 SGHSA and CDR2 FRNQAP. This CDR3 is CASSFAGLGSSQNTLYF. The covered CDR3 bases are TGTGCAAGCAGCTTTGCGGGACTGGGGTCTAGTCAAAACACCTTGTAC.

With respect to this clone: All gene names here are mouse names. From the germline J gene comes the end of the CDR3, since the read stops 1 residue before it. This rearrangement joins TRBV19 to TRBJ2-1; 8 bases fit TRBD2. The germline gives CDR1 FNHDT, CDR2 SITEND (reference sequence). CDR3 length: 14 amino acids. After removal of 6 bases from V and 3 bases from J, the junction contained 5 bases not matched to a gene. The sequenced CDR3 bases are TGTGCCAGCACCCGGACTGGGACCTATGCTGAGCAGTTC. Its protein is CASTRTGTYAEQF. The full CDR3 protein reads CASTRTGTYAEQFF.

Details on this clone: The listed genes are named as in mouse. From the germline J gene comes the end of the CDR3, since the read stops 1 residue before it. The chain links TRBV3 to TRBJ2-7; 9 nucleotides agree with TRBD2. Germline lookup yields CDR1 SNHLY and CDR2 FYNGKV (reference sequence). The CDR3 covers 14 residues. V lost 4 bases to trimming and J lost 2 bases; unmatched junction nucleotides: 3. Partial CDR3 DNA: TGTGCCAGCAGCTCCAACTGGGGGGCCTATGAACAGTAC. It yields the protein CASSSNWGAYEQY. The whole CDR3 is CASSSNWGAYEQYF. The complete variable domain, with remaining parts taken from reference TRBV3 and TRBJ2-7, reads GPKVLQIPSHQIIDMGQMVTLNCDPVSNHLYFYWYKQILGQQMEFLVNFYNGKVMEKSKLFKDQFSVERPDGSYFTLKIQPTALEDSAVYFCASSSNWGAYEQYFGPGTRLTVL.

Details on this clone: Germline and genes: mouse. The read ends 1 residue early relative to the CDR3; the germline J gene fills the gap. The rearrangement uses TRBV1 and TRBJ1-6; D gene unclear. TRBJ1-6 is an ORF, and what it does is uncertain. There are 15 residues in the CDR3. Germline CDR1 reads NSQYPW; CDR2 reads LRSPGD (reference sequence). V was cut by 1 base and J by 0 bases, with 4 bases left in between. The covered CDR3 bases are TGCACCTGCAGTGCAGGAAATTCCTATAATTCGCCCCTCTAC. Its protein product is CTCSAGNSYNSPLY. The full CDR3 protein reads CTCSAGNSYNSPLYF.

Points on this clone: The listed genes are named as in mouse. The read ends 1 residue early relative to the CDR3; the germline J gene fills the gap. The chain uses TRBV26 and TRBJ2-3, with TRBD2 identical over 13 bases. Germline CDR1 is KGHPV and CDR2 is FQNQEV (reference sequence). This CDR3 comprises 16 residues. V gave up 3 bases and J gave up 1 base; unmatched junction bases: 1. The CDR3: CASSLGTGGGAETLYF. The part of the CDR3 DNA that was read is TGTGCCAGCAGTCTCGGGACTGGGGGGGGTGCAGAAACGCTGTAT.

About this clone: Genes and germline are mouse. The sequenced fragment ends 1 residue before the CDR3 boundary, so the rest is inferred from the germline J gene. V usage is TRBV13-1 and J usage is TRBJ2-2; 14 bases are shared with TRBD2. The germline gives CDR1 NSHNY, CDR2 SYGAGN. V shed 5 bases and J 4 bases; nucleotides not matched to a gene: 10. The CDR3 spans 18 residues. CDR3: CASRSGTGGAPGTGQLYF. The CDR3 DNA, read in part, is TGTGCCAGCAGGTCCGGGACTGGGGGGGCGCCGGGCACCGGGCAGCTCTAC.

As to this clone: Genes and germline are mouse. From the germline J gene comes the end of the CDR3, since the read stops 1 residue before it. The V call is TRBV3, the J call TRBJ2-7; TRBD2 aligns across 10 bases. The CDR3 sequence is 14 residues long. CDR1 and CDR2 (germline): SNHLY, FYNGKV (reference sequence). The V and J ends lost 4 bases and 4 bases, in that order; junction bases with no gene match: 4. The CDR3 is CASSSWGGAYEQYF. The DNA read from the CDR3 is TGTGCCAGCAGCTCCTGGGGGGGCGCTTATGAACAGTAC.

To note about this clone: The gene names here belong to mouse. Read sequence stops 1 residue before the CDR3 end, and the germline J gene provides the missing end. The V call is TRBV16, the J call TRBJ2-5; 10 nucleotides match TRBD2. Per germline, CDR1 SGHSA and CDR2 FRNQAP. J lost 6 bases, V lost 5 bases, and 5 bases had no gene match. The CDR3 is 14 residues long. Here the CDR3 reads CASSRLGGVDTQYF. The covered CDR3 bases are TGTGCAAGCAGCAGACTGGGGGGCGTGGACACCCAGTAC. The entire variable domain, with the rest obtained from reference TRBV16 and TRBJ2-5, is as follows: NAGVIQTPRHKVTGKGQEATLWCEPISGHSAVFWYRQTIVQGLEFLTYFRNQAPIDDSGMPKERFSAQMPNQSHSTLKIQSTQPQDSAVYLCASSRLGGVDTQYFGPGTRLLVL.

Of note for this clone: The genes and germline here are from mouse. The CDR3 end is not reached by the read, which stops 1 residue before it; the germline J gene fills it in. The V gene is TRBV26, the J gene TRBJ1-5; 7 positions agree with TRBD1. This CDR3 comprises 15 residues. V gave up 4 bases and J gave up 0 bases; unmatched junction bases: 3. CDR1 is KGHPV, CDR2 FQNQEV, per germline (reference sequence). CDR3 DNA, as far as it was read: TGTGCCAGCAGTCAACAGGGGAATAACAACCAGGCTCCGCTT. Protein product: CASSQQGNNNQAPL. The complete CDR3 sequence is CASSQQGNNNQAPLF.

Note on this clone: Genes and germline come from the mouse. The read ends 1 residue early relative to the CDR3; the germline J gene fills the gap. This chain joins TRBV3 and TRBJ2-4; 12 bases match TRBD2. V lost 4 bases to trimming and J lost 3 bases; unmatched junction nucleotides: 5. CDR1 and CDR2 from the germline V gene are SNHLY and FYNGKV (reference sequence). This CDR3 has 16 residues. The CDR3 DNA, read in part, is TGTGCCAGCAGCTCTGACTGGGGGGGCGCGCAAAACACCTTGTAC. It yields the protein CASSSDWGGAQNTLY. The full-length CDR3 reads as CASSSDWGGAQNTLYF.

Regarding this clone: Genes and germline come from the mouse. The sequence runs out 1 residue before the end of the CDR3; the remainder is reconstructed from the germline J gene. J is TRBJ2-7 and V is TRBV3, with D possibly TRBD1 on 6 matching bases. Trimming left V 0 bases short and J 7 bases short, with 13 bases between. The CDR3 has 14 residues. Germline CDR1 and CDR2: SNHLY and FYNGKV (reference sequence). The CDR3 loop reads CASSLAVRGLEQYF. The CDR3 bases that were read are TGTGCCAGCAGCTTAGCGGTCAGGGGCCTGGAACAGTAC.